The clone carrying this T cell receptor (beta chain) was found many times. What it recognizes is unknown. This entry comes from a study of T cells in Graves' hyperthyroidism and ophthalmopathy. Uncontrolled infection, other autoimmune disease, pregnancy and lactation each barred patients from inclusion. General study findings and limits: Blood also held most thyroid clonotypes expanded beyond 0.001.

It was RNA transcripts that yielded the amplified TCR beta CDR3 regions. In the first-round RT-PCR of the TCR CDR3, the HTBI primer set was used. TCRdb re-derived calls from the multiplex PCR reads in MiXCR, one entry per CDR3 protein. The sample holds fewer than 700,000 distinct CDR3 sequences, roughly 15% seen once. The receptor was isolated from a woman aged 18-29 years with Graves' ophthalmopathy. Input material: blood.

The CDR3 region is CASSSQGGQGRYEQYF. The CDR3, as DNA: TGTGCCAGCAGTTCCCAGGGAGGGCAGGGGAGGTACGAGCAGTACTTC. The chain joins TRBV28 to TRBJ2-7, with D possibly TRBD2 on 7 matching bases. With 4 bases removed from V and 4 bases from J, the gap between germline ends came to 20 bases. The CDR3 contains 16 residues. Germline CDR1 is MDHEN and CDR2 is SYDVKM.